This is a list of T cell receptor beta chains from one sample in a study of blood T cell repertoires in COVID-19. Clones were sequenced by immunoSEQ multiplex PCR, and TCRdb holds only the in-frame ones, with some missing. This table holds about 220,000 clones, approximately 81% found once. The sequenced sample consisted of peripheral blood. These receptors all stem from an elderly woman with acute or convalescent COVID-19. The CDR3 runs from the conserved cysteine through the conserved F or W.

>TRBJ2-7|TRBV7-9
CASSFYERYYEQYF
>TRBJ1-2|TRBV7-8
CASSLAVANYGYTF
>TRBJ1-2|TRBV7-9
CASSLESSGYTF
>TRBJ1-1|TRBV6-1
CASSEARDRAEAFF
>TRBJ2-7|TRBV6-2/TRBV6-3
CASSKDTWTLYEQYF
>TRBJ1-4|TRBV5-6
CASSLNPGQGVEKLFF
>TRBJ1-2|TRBV9
CASSVGGPNYGYTF
>TRBJ2-3|TRBV2
CASSIGVRTDTQYF
>TRBJ2-5|TRBV2
CASSPWGDRVQLYF
>TRBJ1-2|TRBV2
CASIRDRAYGYTF
>TRBJ1-1|TRBV12-3/TRBV12-4
CATGREGTEAFF
>TRBJ2-7|TRBV11-2
CASSFPGFTYEQYF
>TRBJ2-5|TRBV7-6
CASSLDRETQYF
>TRBJ2-7|TRBV9
CASSSRGQGDEQYF
>TRBJ1-1|TRBV3-1/TRBV3-2
CASSITGTGVTEAFF
>TRBJ1-5|TRBV9
CASSVTGLSNQPQHF
>TRBJ1-6|TRBV7-9
CASRPSTGLNNSPLHF
>TRBJ1-2|TRBV14
CASSQEKRTGSLGYGYTF
>TRBJ2-2|TRBV5-1
CASSLSGTANTGELFF
>TRBJ2-5|TRBV21-1
CASSASVSGLAGGQETQYF
>TRBJ2-7|TRBV5-1
CASSLGGQTAYEQYF
>TRBJ2-7|TRBV28
CASNLNPYEQYF
>TRBJ2-2|TRBV2
CAGRSSRAGELFF
>TRBJ1-2|TRBV6-5
CASSYSGGAGYTF
>TRBJ2-1|TRBV15
CATSTRGGYNEQFF
>TRBJ1-2|TRBV7-8
CASSPQQGLLGGYTF
>TRBJ1-1|TRBV10-3
CAISRDFNTEAFF